The clone carrying this T cell receptor (beta chain) turned up a few times. Its antigen is still unknown. The CDR3 spans 14 residues. With 2 bases removed from V and 0 bases from J, the gap between germline ends came to 5 bases. CDR1 and CDR2 (germline): SGHNT, YYREEE (reference sequence). The record originates from a study of beta chain features in type 1 diabetes. Turning to the study itself: Cell yields, gender and age were comparable in patients and healthy donors. All samples combined gave fewer than 110 million sorted cells for examination.

Study-wide points: Shortening of TCRB CDR3s, moderate but significant, appeared in all four CD4+ subsets of Type 1 diabetes patients.

As every portion of the isolated RNA was reverse transcribed, the sequencing read expressed TCRB transcripts. Sequencing was performed with immunoSEQ multiplex PCR; in TCRdb, only in-frame clones are kept and a portion is missing. The table has about 150,000 clones, 11% seen once. The TCR was taken from a man between 18 and 35 years old in good health. Sequencing input: central memory CD4+ T cells from blood. This chain links TRBV5-4 with TRBJ1-4; D not resolved. The CDR3 is CASSLQATNEKLFF. CDR3 bases: TGTGCCAGCAGCTTACAAGCAACTAATGAAAAACTGTTTTTT.